The 27 T cell receptor beta chains below come from one sample, sequenced in a study of shared clonotypes between healthy human individuals (dated by TCRdb to the early 2020s). Libraries were prepared through the immunoSEQ multiplex PCR assay. The table was pulled from immuneACCESS by TCRdb, which kept in-frame rearrangements only. Such tables lose some clones; where checked, under half of the loss comes from unresolved V genes, and the rest has no known cause. Here the sample has approximately 720,000 clones; approximately 90% occur a single time. The ten largest clonotypes hold nearly 25% of the sample. CD8 naive samples were obtained by positive selection for CCR7 among CD45RO-negative cells, yielding a CD45RA+CCR7+ population from which TemRA cells were excluded. The sample taken for sequencing was naive CD8+ T cells sorted from blood. The cell subset or site label corresponds to: CD45RA+CCR7+. Receptors were obtained from a man between 25 and 39 years old in good health.

This clone was observed a single time. The chain couples TRBV18 to TRBJ2-7, with TRBD1 identical over 7 bases. The CDR3 covers 16 residues. Germline trimming cut 2 bases from V and 1 base from J; bases unmatched to any gene: 8. Per the germline V gene, CDR1 is KGHSH and CDR2 is LQKENI. CDR3 residues: CASSPSRTGVSYEQYF. The CDR3 region has the DNA TGTGCCAGCTCACCAAGTAGGACAGGTGTATCCTACGAGCAGTACTTC.

The chain couples TRBV7-8 to TRBJ2-1, with 10 bases lining up with TRBD2. Germline V gene sequence: CDR1 SGHVS, CDR2 FQNEAQ. This CDR3 has 15 residues. V shed 6 bases, J shed 8 bases, and the junction held 10 bases outside the gene matches. CDR3 loop: CASRSTSGNRDEQFF. CDR3 nucleotides: TGTGCCAGCAGATCCACTAGCGGGAACCGCGATGAGCAGTTCTTC.

The CDR3 DNA reads as TGTGCCAGCAGTTTGACAGGGCGGACCGGGGAGCTGTTTTTT. This gives the protein CASSLTGRTGELFF. The rearrangement joins TRBV28 to TRBJ2-2; 7 nucleotides align to TRBD1. The V gene's germline CDR1 is MDHEN and CDR2 SYDVKM. This CDR3 is 14 amino acids long. V trimming: 3 bases; J trimming: 5 bases; junction bases outside the gene matches: 3.

Here the CDR3 reads CASSILAGEGYEQYF. DNA for the CDR3: TGTGCCAGCAGCATCCTAGCGGGAGAGGGCTACGAGCAGTACTTC. The J gene is TRBJ2-7, the V gene TRBV9, with 10 bases aligning to TRBD2. The CDR3 totals 15 residues. V shed 4 bases and J 3 bases; nucleotides not matched to a gene: 7. Looked up from germline, CDR1 is SGDLS and CDR2 is YYNGEE.

A note on this clone: A read error may account for a junction end that differs from germline. The CDR3 loop is CASSDQTGYGQSAPAF. The CDR3 DNA reads as TGTGCCAGCAGTGACCAGACAGGGTATGGGCAATCAGCCCCAGCATTT. The V gene is TRBV6-1, the J gene TRBJ1-5, with 7 bases identical to TRBD1. CDR1 and CDR2 (germline): MNHNS, SASEGT. The CDR3 totals 16 residues.

The chain carries TRBV7-8 and TRBJ1-2; the match to TRBD1 covers 8 bases. V shed 5 bases and J 2 bases; nucleotides not matched to a gene: 7. The V gene's germline CDR1 is SGHVS and CDR2 FQNEAQ. The CDR3 spans 15 residues. The CDR3 sequence is CASSTRTGSNYGYTF. CDR3 in DNA: TGTGCCAGCAGCACCAGGACAGGGTCCAACTATGGCTACACCTTC.

CDR3 sequence reads: CASNNIDTRGSYEQYF. For the CDR3, the DNA is TGTGCCAGCAATAATATCGACACCAGGGGGAGTTACGAGCAGTACTTC. The V gene is TRBV21-1, the J gene TRBJ2-7; TRBD1, the table's D call, was not compared with the DNA. TRBV21-1 constitutes a pseudogene. The CDR3 loop spans 16 amino acids.

This clone occurred once. The CDR3 loop is CASSYSSGSADTQYF. CDR3 DNA sequence: TGTGCCAGCAGTTACTCTAGCGGGAGTGCAGATACGCAGTATTTT. V gene TRBV6-6 combines with J gene TRBJ2-3; 9 nucleotides line up with TRBD2. The germline V gene encodes CDR1 MNHNY and CDR2 SVGAGI (reference sequence). Losses at the gene ends were 0 bases for V and 4 bases for J; bases not matched to a gene: 2. The CDR3 contains 15 residues.

This clone was detected once. The chain is built from TRBV7-9 and TRBJ2-7; 12 bases fit TRBD2. CDR3 size: 15 residues. V lost 5 bases, J lost 6 bases, and 8 bases stayed unmatched. Looked up from germline, CDR1 is SEHNR and CDR2 is FQNEAQ (reference sequence). DNA of the CDR3: TGTGCCAGCAGCCCAAGACTAGCGGGAGTTGGCGAGCAGTACTTC. It translates to CASSPRLAGVGEQYF. The full variable domain, with the rest looked up from reference TRBV7-9 and TRBJ2-7, is DTGVSQNPRHKITKRGQNVTFRCDPISEHNRLYWYRQTLGQGPEFLTYFQNEAQLEKSRLLSDRFSAERPKGSFSTLEIQRTEQGDSAMYLCASSPRLAGVGEQYFGPGTRLTVT.

This chain joins TRBV6-6 and TRBJ1-5; possibly TRBD1 for D (5 bases). The germline V and J ends were trimmed by 6 bases and 1 base, with 16 bases remaining between them. This CDR3 spans 16 amino acids. The germline V gene encodes CDR1 MNHNY and CDR2 SVGAGI (reference sequence). CDR3 loop: CASSFPGEGSNQPQHF. The DNA of the CDR3 is TGTGCCAGCAGCTTCCCGGGGGAGGGCAGCAATCAGCCCCAGCATTTT.

The genes are TRBV27 and TRBJ2-3; D is unclear. The CDR3 consists of 19 residues. The V and J ends lost 2 bases and 6 bases respectively, with 27 bases between them. CDR1 and CDR2 from the germline V gene are MNHEY and SMNVEV (reference sequence). The CDR3 DNA sequence: TGTGCCAGCAGTTTAAGGTGCCTTTTAACTCGTGCCAGCCTGGATACGCAGTATTTT. It specifies CASSLRCLLTRASLDTQYF.

The chain links TRBV2 to TRBJ1-3; D perhaps matches TRBD1 (6 bases). Germline CDR1 is SNHLY and CDR2 is FYNNEI. The V end lost 4 bases, the J end lost 7 bases, and 29 bases lay between the germline ends. This CDR3 has 19 residues. CDR3 nucleotides: TGTGCCAGCAGTGTCGTGGGACAAGGACAGCCCTGGCGTGATAACACCATATATTTT. The encoded protein is CASSVVGQGQPWRDNTIYF.

V gene TRBV7-9 combines with J gene TRBJ2-7; the match to TRBD1 covers 7 bases. CDR3 size: 15 residues. From germline, CDR1 is SEHNR and CDR2 FQNEAQ (reference sequence). V gave up 5 bases and J gave up 5 bases; unmatched junction bases: 12. As DNA, the CDR3 is TGTGCCAGCAGCGGGCAGACAGGGATTATCCACGAGCAGTACTTC. Protein product: CASSGQTGIIHEQYF.

The chain uses TRBV7-2 and TRBJ2-7, with D possibly matching TRBD2 (5 bases). Germline CDR1 and CDR2: SGHTA and FQGNSA. Trimming cost V 5 bases and J 3 bases, with 14 bases left between them. The length of the CDR3 is 14 residues. The CDR3: CASSGEGFGYEQYF. CDR3 in DNA: TGTGCCAGCAGCGGAGAGGGTTTCGGCTACGAGCAGTACTTC.

The chain joins TRBV28 to TRBJ2-7, with 12 bases matching TRBD1. Germline V CDR1 and CDR2: MDHEN, SYDVKM. V was clipped by 8 bases and J by 5 bases; unmatched bases: 10. CDR3 length equals 15 residues. CDR3 nucleotide sequence: TGTGCCAGCGCATCACCGGGACAGGGGGCCCACGAGCAGTACTTC. Translation gives CASASPGQGAHEQYF.

The chain couples TRBV19 to TRBJ2-2, with a tentative D call TRBD2 (6 bases). V lost 7 bases to trimming and J lost 5 bases, with 17 bases between them. There are 15 residues in the CDR3. Looked up from germline, CDR1 is LNHDA and CDR2 is SQIVND (reference sequence). In DNA form, the CDR3 reads TGTGCCAGTACCACGGGGCAGGCGGGGACCGGGGAGCTGTTTTTT. This sequence encodes CASTTGQAGTGELFF. The full variable domain, its missing parts supplied by reference TRBV19 and TRBJ2-2, is DGGITQSPKYLFRKEGQNVTLSCEQNLNHDAMYWYRQDPGQGLRLIYYSQIVNDFQKGDIAEGYSVSREKKESFPLTVTSAQKNPTAFYLCASTTGQAGTGELFFGEGSRLTVL.

CDR3 region: CASSPPRLAGVNEQFF. The CDR3 bases are TGTGCCAGCAGTCCTCCCCGGCTAGCGGGAGTGAATGAGCAGTTCTTC. The chain combines TRBV27 with TRBJ2-1, with 10 bases identical to TRBD2. Germline lookup yields CDR1 MNHEY and CDR2 SMNVEV (reference sequence). CDR3 length: 16 amino acids. Germline trimming cut 5 bases from V and 7 bases from J; bases unmatched to any gene: 11.

V is TRBV27 and J is TRBJ2-7; TRBD1 is a possible D gene (5 bases). The CDR3 sequence is 14 residues long. Germline CDR1 and CDR2: MNHEY and SMNVEV (reference sequence). The V gene lost 4 bases and the J gene lost 3 bases, with 13 bases spanning the gap. This chain's CDR3 is CASSYQGPFYEQYF. CDR3 bases: TGTGCCAGCAGTTATCAGGGTCCCTTCTACGAGCAGTACTTC.

V and J are TRBV4-3 and TRBJ2-1; TRBD1 aligns across 7 bases. The CDR3 is made up of 17 amino acids. Germline CDR1 LGHNA, CDR2 YSLEER. V lost 0 bases, J lost 3 bases, and 8 bases stayed unmatched. In nucleotides, the CDR3 is TGCGCCAGCAGCCAAGATATTAGTACAGGGGACTACAATGAGCAGTTCTTC. It is translated as CASSQDISTGDYNEQFF.

This rearrangement joins TRBV27 to TRBJ2-4; TRBD1 agrees at 7 bases. V lost 4 bases to trimming and J lost 9 bases; unmatched junction nucleotides: 3. Germline V gives CDR1 MNHEY, CDR2 SMNVEV (reference sequence). This CDR3 contains 12 residues. CDR3 sequence: CASSSGTVIQYF. The DNA for the CDR3 is TGTGCCAGCAGTTCCGGGACAGTCATTCAGTACTTC.

This clone was counted a single time. The chain joins TRBV7-8 to TRBJ2-1, with D possibly being TRBD2 (6 bases). V gave up 6 bases and J gave up 0 bases, with 18 bases separating them. Germline CDR1 SGHVS, CDR2 FQNEAQ. CDR3 length: 17 residues. This chain's CDR3 is CASRSILATSSYNEQFF. CDR3 coding DNA: TGTGCCAGCAGATCCATCCTAGCGACCAGCTCCTACAATGAGCAGTTCTTC. The full variable domain, with the rest looked up from reference TRBV7-8 and TRBJ2-1, is GAGVSQSPRYKVAKRGQDVALRCDPISGHVSLFWYQQALGQGPEFLTYFQNEAQLDKSGLPSDRFFAERPEGSVSTLKIQRTQQEDSAVYLCASRSILATSSYNEQFFGPGTRLTVL.

The chain is built from TRBV6-6 and TRBJ2-2; D possibly corresponds to TRBD2 (5 bases). From germline, CDR1 is MNHNY and CDR2 SVGAGI (reference sequence). The CDR3 covers 14 residues. Trimming removed 9 bases from V and 1 base from J, with 12 bases in between. This chain's CDR3 is CASRSGVNTGELFF. The CDR3 region has the DNA TGTGCCAGTCGAAGCGGCGTGAACACCGGGGAGCTGTTTTTT.

The V gene is TRBV5-1, the J gene TRBJ2-5; D call uncertain. The CDR3 totals 14 residues. The V end was cut by 4 bases, the J end by 2 bases, with 12 bases between. Germline V gene data show CDR1 as SGHRS and CDR2 as YFSETQ. Written as DNA, the CDR3 is TGCGCCAGCAGCCGCGCAGGACCTCAAGAGACCCAGTACTTC. This translates into CASSRAGPQETQYF.

The chain employs TRBV7-9 and TRBJ2-5, with 10 nucleotides matching TRBD1. Germline V gene sequence: CDR1 SEHNR, CDR2 FQNEAQ (reference sequence). CDR3 size: 16 residues. V was pared by 4 bases and J by 5 bases, with 10 bases of the junction left unmatched. Written as DNA, the CDR3 is TGTGCCAGCAGCTCCACGCGACAGGGGGCATGGGAGACCCAGTACTTC. Protein product: CASSSTRQGAWETQYF.

Note on this clone: The same CDR3 is also encoded by other DNA sequences in this sample. V and J are TRBV11-2 and TRBJ2-2, with 7 bases matching TRBD2. This CDR3 spans 13 amino acids. Germline V gene lookup returns CDR1 SGHAT and CDR2 FQNNGV. V trimming: 3 bases; J trimming: 5 bases; junction bases outside the gene matches: 0. The CDR3 here is CASSFGGTGELFF. DNA for the CDR3: TGTGCCAGCAGCTTCGGGGGGACCGGGGAGCTGTTTTTT.

J is TRBJ2-5 and V is TRBV11-3; D is perhaps TRBD1 (6 bases). The germline V gene encodes CDR1 SGHNT and CDR2 YENEEA. Trimming shortened V by 5 bases and J by 3 bases, and 10 bases separated the two germline ends. The CDR3 totals 13 residues. CDR3 amino acids: CASSLRTEETQYF. The CDR3 DNA reads as TGTGCCAGCAGCCTGAGGACAGAAGAGACCCAGTACTTC.

The chain links TRBV7-6 to TRBJ2-3; 7 positions agree with TRBD1. The CDR3 extends over 16 amino acids. CDR1 is SGHVS, CDR2 FNYEAQ, per germline. The V gene end was trimmed by 5 bases and the J gene end by 3 bases; junction bases not matched to a gene: 11. CDR3: CASSPRQGPETDTQYF. The CDR3 nucleotides are TGTGCCAGCAGCCCGCGACAGGGCCCTGAAACAGATACGCAGTATTTT.